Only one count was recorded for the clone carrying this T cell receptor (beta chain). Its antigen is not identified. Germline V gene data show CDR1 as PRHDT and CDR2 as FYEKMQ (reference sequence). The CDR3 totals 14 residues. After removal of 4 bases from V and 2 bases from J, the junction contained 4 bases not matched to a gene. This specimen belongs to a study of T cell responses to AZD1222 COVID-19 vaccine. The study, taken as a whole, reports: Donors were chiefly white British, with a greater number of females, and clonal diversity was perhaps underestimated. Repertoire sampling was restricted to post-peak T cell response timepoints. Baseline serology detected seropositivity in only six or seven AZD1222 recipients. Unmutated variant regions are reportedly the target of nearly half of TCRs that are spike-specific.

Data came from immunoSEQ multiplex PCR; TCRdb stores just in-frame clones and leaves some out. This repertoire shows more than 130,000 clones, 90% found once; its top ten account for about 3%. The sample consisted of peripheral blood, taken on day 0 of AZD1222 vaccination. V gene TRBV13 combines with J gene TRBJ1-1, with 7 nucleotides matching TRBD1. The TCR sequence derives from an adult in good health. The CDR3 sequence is CASSSGQTNTEAFF. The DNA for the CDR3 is TGTGCCAGCAGCTCGGGACAGACCAACACTGAAGCTTTCTTT. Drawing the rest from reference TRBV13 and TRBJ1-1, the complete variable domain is AAGVIQSPRHLIKEKRETATLKCYPIPRHDTVYWYQQGPGQDPQFLISFYEKMQSDKGSIPDRFSAQQFSDYHSELNMSSLELGDSALYFCASSSGQTNTEAFFGQGTRLTVV.